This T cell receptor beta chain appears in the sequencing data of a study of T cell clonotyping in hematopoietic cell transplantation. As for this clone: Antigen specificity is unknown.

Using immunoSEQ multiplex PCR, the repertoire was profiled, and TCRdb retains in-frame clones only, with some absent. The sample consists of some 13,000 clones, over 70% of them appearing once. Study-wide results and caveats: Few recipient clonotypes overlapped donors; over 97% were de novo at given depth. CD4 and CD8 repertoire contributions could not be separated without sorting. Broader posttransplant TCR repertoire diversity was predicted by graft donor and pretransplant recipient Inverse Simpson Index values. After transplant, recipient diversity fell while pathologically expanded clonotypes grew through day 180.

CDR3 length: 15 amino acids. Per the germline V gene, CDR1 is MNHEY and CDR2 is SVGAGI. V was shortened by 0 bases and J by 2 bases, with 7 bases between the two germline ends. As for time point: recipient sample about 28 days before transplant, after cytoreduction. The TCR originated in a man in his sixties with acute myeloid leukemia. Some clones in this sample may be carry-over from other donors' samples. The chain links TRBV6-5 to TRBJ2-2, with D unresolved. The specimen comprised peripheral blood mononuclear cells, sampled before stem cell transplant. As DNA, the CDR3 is TGTGCCAGCAGTTACTCGATGGGTAACACCGGGGAGCTGTTTTTT. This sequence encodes CASSYSMGNTGELFF.